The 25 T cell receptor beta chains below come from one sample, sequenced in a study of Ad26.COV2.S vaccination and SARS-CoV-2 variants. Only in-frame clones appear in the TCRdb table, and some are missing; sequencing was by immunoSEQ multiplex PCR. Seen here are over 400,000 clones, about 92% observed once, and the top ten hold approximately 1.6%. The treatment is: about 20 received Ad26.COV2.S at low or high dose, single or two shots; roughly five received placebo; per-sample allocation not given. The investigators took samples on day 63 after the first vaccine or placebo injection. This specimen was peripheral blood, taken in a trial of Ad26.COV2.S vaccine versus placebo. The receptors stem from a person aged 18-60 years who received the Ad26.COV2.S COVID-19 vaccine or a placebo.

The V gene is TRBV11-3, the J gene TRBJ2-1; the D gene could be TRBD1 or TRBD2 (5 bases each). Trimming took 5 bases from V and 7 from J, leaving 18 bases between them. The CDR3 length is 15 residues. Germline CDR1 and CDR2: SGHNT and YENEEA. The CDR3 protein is CASSPRVGTQNEQFF. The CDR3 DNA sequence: TGTGCCAGCAGCCCCCGGGTAGGGACCCAAAATGAGCAGTTCTTC.

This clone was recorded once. In DNA, the CDR3 is TGTGCCACCGGCCCCCGAACAGATACGCAGTATTTT. Translation: CATGPRTDTQYF. The chain combines TRBV12-3 or TRBV12-4 with TRBJ2-3, with D unresolved. Trimming stripped 10 bases from V and 3 bases from J, with 11 bases between. The CDR3 consists of 12 residues.

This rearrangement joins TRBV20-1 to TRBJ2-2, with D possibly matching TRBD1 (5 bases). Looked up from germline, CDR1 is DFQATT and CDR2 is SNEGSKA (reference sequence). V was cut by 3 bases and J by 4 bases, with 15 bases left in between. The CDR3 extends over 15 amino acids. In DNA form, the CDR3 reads TGCAGTGCTAGTACGTGGGGCGAGGTCACCGGGGAGCTGTTTTTT. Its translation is CSASTWGEVTGELFF.

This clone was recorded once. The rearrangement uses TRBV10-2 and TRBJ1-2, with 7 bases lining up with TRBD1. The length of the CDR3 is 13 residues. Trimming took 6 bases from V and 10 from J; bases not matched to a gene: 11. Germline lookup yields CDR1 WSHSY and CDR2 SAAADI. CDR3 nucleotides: TGCGCCAGCAGAGATACAGGGGTCTTTGCCTACACCTTC. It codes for CASRDTGVFAYTF.

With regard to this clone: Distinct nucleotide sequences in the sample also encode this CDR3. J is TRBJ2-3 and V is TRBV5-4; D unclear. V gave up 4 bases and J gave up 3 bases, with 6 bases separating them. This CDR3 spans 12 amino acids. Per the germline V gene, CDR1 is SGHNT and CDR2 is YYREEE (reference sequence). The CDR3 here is CASSRSTDTQYF. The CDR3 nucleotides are TGTGCCAGCAGCCGTTCGACAGATACGCAGTATTTT.

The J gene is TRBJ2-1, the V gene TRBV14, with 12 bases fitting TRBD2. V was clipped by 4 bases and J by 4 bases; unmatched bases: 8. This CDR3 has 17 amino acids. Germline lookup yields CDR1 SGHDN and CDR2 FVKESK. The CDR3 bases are TGTGCCAGCAGCCTTACGACTAGCGGGGGCTATTACAATGAGCAGTTCTTC. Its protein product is CASSLTTSGGYYNEQFF.

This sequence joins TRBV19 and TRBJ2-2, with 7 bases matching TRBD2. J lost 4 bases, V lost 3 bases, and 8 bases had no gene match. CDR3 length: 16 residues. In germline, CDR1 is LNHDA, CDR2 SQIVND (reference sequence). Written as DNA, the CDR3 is TGTGCCAGTAGTATTCCAGCGGGGAGGACCACCGGGGAGCTGTTTTTT. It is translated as CASSIPAGRTTGELFF.

CDR3: CATSRERGGRGYEQYF. The DNA of the CDR3 is TGTGCCACCAGCAGAGAACGCGGGGGCCGGGGCTACGAGCAGTACTTC. The V and J genes are TRBV15 and TRBJ2-7, with a tentative D call TRBD2 (7 bases). The germline gives CDR1 LNHNV, CDR2 YYDKDF (reference sequence). V was cut by 0 bases and J by 3 bases, with 15 bases left in between. This CDR3 is built from 16 residues.

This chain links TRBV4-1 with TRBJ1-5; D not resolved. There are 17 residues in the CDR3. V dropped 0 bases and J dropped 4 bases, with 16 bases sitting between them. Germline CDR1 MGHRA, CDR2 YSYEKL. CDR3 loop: CASSQDPLNPENQPQHF. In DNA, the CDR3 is TGCGCCAGCAGCCAAGACCCCCTCAATCCAGAAAATCAGCCCCAGCATTTT.

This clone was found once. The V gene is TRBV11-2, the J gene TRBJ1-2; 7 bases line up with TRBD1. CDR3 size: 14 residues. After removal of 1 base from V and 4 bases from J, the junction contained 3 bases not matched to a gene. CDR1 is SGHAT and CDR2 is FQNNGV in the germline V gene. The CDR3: CASSLVKGAYGYTF. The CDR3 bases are TGTGCCAGCAGCTTAGTAAAGGGGGCCTATGGCTACACCTTC.

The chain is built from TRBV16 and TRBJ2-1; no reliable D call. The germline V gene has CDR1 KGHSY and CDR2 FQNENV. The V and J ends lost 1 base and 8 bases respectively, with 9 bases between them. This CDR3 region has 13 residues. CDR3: CASSQWVGDEQFF. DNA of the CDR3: TGTGCCAGCAGCCAATGGGTAGGAGATGAGCAGTTCTTC.

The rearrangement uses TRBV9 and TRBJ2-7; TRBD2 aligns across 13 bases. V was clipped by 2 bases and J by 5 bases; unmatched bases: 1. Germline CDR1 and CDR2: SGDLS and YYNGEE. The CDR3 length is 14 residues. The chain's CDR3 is CASSVGTSGNEQYF. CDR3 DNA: TGTGCCAGCAGCGTTGGGACTAGCGGGAACGAGCAGTACTTC.

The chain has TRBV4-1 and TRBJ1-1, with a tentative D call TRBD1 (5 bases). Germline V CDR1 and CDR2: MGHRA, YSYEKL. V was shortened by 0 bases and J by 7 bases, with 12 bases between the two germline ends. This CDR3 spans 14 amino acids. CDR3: CASSQEQARGEAFF. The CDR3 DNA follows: TGCGCCAGCAGCCAAGAACAGGCCCGGGGTGAAGCTTTCTTT.

CDR3 residues: CASSLARDRGRNEQFF. CDR3 coding DNA: TGTGCCAGCAGCTTAGCAAGGGACAGGGGTAGGAATGAGCAGTTCTTC. The genes are TRBV7-2 and TRBJ2-1; TRBD1 matches 10 bases. V was pared by 0 bases and J by 7 bases, with 6 bases of the junction left unmatched. The CDR3 sequence is 16 residues long. CDR1 is SGHTA and CDR2 is FQGNSA in the germline V gene.

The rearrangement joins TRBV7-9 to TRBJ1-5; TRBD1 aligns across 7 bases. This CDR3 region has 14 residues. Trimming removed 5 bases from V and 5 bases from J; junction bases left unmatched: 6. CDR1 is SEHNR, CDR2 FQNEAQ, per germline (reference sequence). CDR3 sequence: CASSTQGLDQPQHF. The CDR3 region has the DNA TGTGCCAGCAGCACACAGGGGCTGGATCAGCCCCAGCATTTT.

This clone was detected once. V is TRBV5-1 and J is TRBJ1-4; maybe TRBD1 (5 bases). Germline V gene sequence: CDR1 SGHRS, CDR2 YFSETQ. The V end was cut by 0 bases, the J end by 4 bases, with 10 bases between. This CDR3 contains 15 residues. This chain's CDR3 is CASSLGQPYNEKLFF. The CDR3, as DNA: TGCGCCAGCAGCTTGGGACAGCCTTATAATGAAAAACTGTTTTTT.

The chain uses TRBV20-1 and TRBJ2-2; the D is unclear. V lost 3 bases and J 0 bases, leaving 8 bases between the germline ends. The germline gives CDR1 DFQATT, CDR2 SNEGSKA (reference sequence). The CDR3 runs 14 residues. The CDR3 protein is CSASVRTNTGELFF. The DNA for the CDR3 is TGCAGTGCTAGTGTCAGGACGAACACCGGGGAGCTGTTTTTT.

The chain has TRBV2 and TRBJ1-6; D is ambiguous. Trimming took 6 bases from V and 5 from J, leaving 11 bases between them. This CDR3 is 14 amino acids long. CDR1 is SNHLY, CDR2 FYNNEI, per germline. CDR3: CASRISENNSPLHF. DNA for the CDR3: TGTGCCAGCAGGATCTCAGAGAATAATTCACCCCTCCACTTT.

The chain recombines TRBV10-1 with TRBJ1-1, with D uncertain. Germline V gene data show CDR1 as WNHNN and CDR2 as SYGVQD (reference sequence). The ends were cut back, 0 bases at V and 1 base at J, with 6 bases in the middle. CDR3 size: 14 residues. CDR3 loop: CASSESRANTEAFF. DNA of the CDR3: TGCGCCAGCAGTGAGTCGAGGGCGAACACTGAAGCTTTCTTT.

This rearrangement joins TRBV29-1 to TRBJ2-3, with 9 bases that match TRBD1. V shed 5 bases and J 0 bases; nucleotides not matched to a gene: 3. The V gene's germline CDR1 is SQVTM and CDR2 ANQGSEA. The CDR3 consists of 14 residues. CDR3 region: CSVRGQGSTDTQYF. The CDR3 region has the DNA TGCAGCGTTCGAGGACAGGGGAGCACAGATACGCAGTATTTT.

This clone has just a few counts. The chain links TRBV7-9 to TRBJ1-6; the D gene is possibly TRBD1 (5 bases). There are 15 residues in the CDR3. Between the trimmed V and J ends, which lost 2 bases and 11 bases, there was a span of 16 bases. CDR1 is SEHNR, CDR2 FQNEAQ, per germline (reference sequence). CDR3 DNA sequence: TGTGCCAGCAGCTTACAGGGTCATCCCCTTCCACCCCTCCACTTT. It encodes CASSLQGHPLPPLHF. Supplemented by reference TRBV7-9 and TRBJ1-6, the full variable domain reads DTGVSQNPRHKITKRGQNVTFRCDPISEHNRLYWYRQTLGQGPEFLTYFQNEAQLEKSRLLSDRFSAERPKGSFSTLEIQRTEQGDSAMYLCASSLQGHPLPPLHFGNGTRLTVT.

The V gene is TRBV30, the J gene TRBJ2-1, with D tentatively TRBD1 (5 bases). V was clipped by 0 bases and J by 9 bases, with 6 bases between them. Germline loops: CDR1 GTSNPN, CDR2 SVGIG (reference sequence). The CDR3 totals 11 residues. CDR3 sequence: CAWSVDSEQFF. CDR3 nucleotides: TGTGCCTGGAGTGTTGACAGTGAGCAGTTCTTC.

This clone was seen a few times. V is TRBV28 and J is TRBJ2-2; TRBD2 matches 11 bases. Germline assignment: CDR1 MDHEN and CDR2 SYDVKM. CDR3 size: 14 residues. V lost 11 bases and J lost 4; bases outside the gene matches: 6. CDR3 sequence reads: CASSGTSGTGELFF. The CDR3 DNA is TGTGCCTCCTCCGGGACTAGCGGCACCGGGGAGCTGTTTTTT.

CDR3 DNA: TGTGCCAGCAGCTTCCCCTACAATGAGCAGTTCTTC. Protein: CASSFPYNEQFF. The chain couples TRBV5-6 to TRBJ2-1; no reliable D call. The CDR3 is made up of 12 amino acids. Germline V CDR1 and CDR2: SGHDT, YYEEEE. V lost 2 bases and J lost 2, with 2 bases in between.

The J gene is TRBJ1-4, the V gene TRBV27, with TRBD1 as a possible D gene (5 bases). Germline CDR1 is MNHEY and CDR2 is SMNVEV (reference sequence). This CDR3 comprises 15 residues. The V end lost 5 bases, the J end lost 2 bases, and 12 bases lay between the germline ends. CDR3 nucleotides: TGTGCCAGCAGTCCCCTGGGGGTTACTAATGAAAAACTGTTTTTT. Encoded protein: CASSPLGVTNEKLFF. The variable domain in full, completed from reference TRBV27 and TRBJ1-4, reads EAQVTQNPRYLITVTGKKLTVTCSQNMNHEYMSWYRQDPGLGLRQIYYSMNVEVTDKGDVPEGYKVSRKEKRNFPLILESPSPNQTSLYFCASSPLGVTNEKLFFGSGTQLSVL.